This entry features one TCR beta chain sequence. What it binds is unknown. The V and J ends lost 5 bases and 5 bases respectively, with 13 bases between them. Germline V gives CDR1 SEHNR, CDR2 FQNEAQ (reference sequence). This CDR3 is built from 14 residues. TCRdb's copy holds only in-frame clones and misses some; the assay was immunoSEQ multiplex PCR. The sample shows 50,000 to 70,000 clones, approximately 90% of them seen only once. This sample is part of a study of OX40 agonist ivuxolimab in advanced cancers. Study-wide results and caveats: Clonal expansion by week 6 occurred in CD4+ and CD8+ blood T cells (at 0.1 to 3.0 mg/kg).

The specimen was CD4+ or CD8+ T cells sorted from blood, collected in a trial of the OX40 agonist ivuxolimab. The sequence was obtained from an adult with an advanced solid tumor such as melanoma, head and neck, liver or kidney cancer. This rearrangement joins TRBV7-9 to TRBJ2-1; perhaps TRBD2 as D (6 bases). CDR3 residues: CASSLWTIHNEQFF. The CDR3 nucleotides read TGTGCCAGCAGCCTCTGGACTATACACAATGAGCAGTTCTTC.